These T cell receptor beta chains were read from a single sample in a study of T cell responses to AZD1222 COVID-19 vaccine. Here immunoSEQ multiplex PCR was the method, and the copy in TCRdb shows in-frame clones only, minus some. The sample gives around 170,000 clones, 80% to 95% of which show up once; about 2.1% is in the top ten. The specimen comprised peripheral blood, sampled 28 days after the second AZD1222 dose. The receptors derive from an adult who received the AZD1222 COVID-19 vaccine. Each CDR3 is given with its conserved first and last residue. Fields, in order: D gene, J gene, clone size, V gene, CDR3 protein, CDR3 DNA. The D gene is left open where the match is weak. A clone size is listed for some rows: how often the clone was seen (once, few, many), or a class if it is expanded.

- | TRBJ1-2 | - | TRBV30 | CAWTRGENYGYTF | TGTGCCTGGACAAGGGGAGAGAACTATGGCTACACCTTC
- | TRBJ1-1 | - | TRBV27 | CASSSLRQGSGAFF | TGTGCCAGCAGTTCGTTACGGCAAGGGTCAGGGGCTTTCTTT
TRBD1 | TRBJ2-7 | - | TRBV27 | CASSDAGQGGSYEQYF | TGTGCCAGCAGCGATGCGGGACAGGGGGGGTCCTACGAGCAGTACTTC
- | TRBJ1-4 | - | TRBV28 | CASKSGPNEKLFF | TGTGCCAGCAAATCGGGGCCTAATGAAAAACTGTTTTTT
- | TRBJ1-4 | - | TRBV27 | CASSLSAGNEKLFF | TGTGCCAGCAGTTTATCGGCAGGAAATGAAAAACTGTTTTTT
- | TRBJ2-2 | few | TRBV6-2/TRBV6-3 | CASSYGDRSHF | TGTGCCAGCAGTTACGGAGACAGGTCACATTTT
- | TRBJ1-1 | - | TRBV10-2 | CASSDGRNTEAFF | TGCGCCAGCAGTGATGGCAGGAACACTGAAGCTTTCTTT
- | TRBJ1-1 | - | TRBV19 | CASRTRTRMNTEAFF | TGTGCCAGTAGGACTCGGACACGTATGAACACTGAAGCTTTCTTT
TRBD2 | TRBJ2-7 | - | TRBV27 | CASSLTSGAYEQYF | TGTGCCAGCAGTTTAACTAGCGGAGCCTACGAGCAGTACTTC
- | TRBJ1-2 | - | TRBV19 | CASSITPSYGYTF | TGTGCCAGTAGTATCACACCCTCCTATGGCTACACCTTC
TRBD2 | TRBJ2-5 | - | TRBV4-2 | CASSQDWASGIETQYF | TGTGCCAGCAGCCAAGATTGGGCTAGCGGGATTGAGACCCAGTACTTC
TRBD2 | TRBJ2-3 | once | TRBV6-4 | CASSREGPGPDTQYF | TGTGCCAGCAGCCGGGAGGGCCCGGGCCCAGATACGCAGTATTTT
- | TRBJ1-6 | - | TRBV5-6 | CASSRRVSYNSPLHF | TGTGCCAGCAGCCGAAGAGTCTCCTATAATTCACCCCTCCACTTT
TRBD1 | TRBJ2-3 | - | TRBV19 | CASSPPGQGKADTQYF | TGTGCCAGTAGTCCTCCCGGACAGGGGAAAGCAGATACGCAGTATTTT
TRBD2 | TRBJ2-1 | - | TRBV11-3 | CASSLGQREGSTDEQFF | TGTGCCAGCAGCTTAGGTCAGCGGGAGGGGAGTACAGATGAGCAGTTCTTC
- | TRBJ2-4 | - | TRBV30 | CAWSLKTGGRGNIQYF | TGTGCCTGGAGCCTAAAGACAGGCGGACGGGGAAACATTCAGTACTTC
- | TRBJ1-1 | - | TRBV5-1 | CASNPDNPEHTEAFF | TGCGCCAGCAACCCGGACAACCCTGAACACACTGAAGCTTTCTTT
- | TRBJ2-1 | - | TRBV11-3 | CASSLLSGGEQFF | TGTGCCAGCAGCTTATTGAGCGGTGGTGAGCAGTTCTTC
- | TRBJ1-3 | - | TRBV28 | CASSLSGNTIYF | TGTGCCAGCAGCCTCTCTGGAAACACCATATATTTT
- | TRBJ1-2 | once | TRBV5-5 | CASSSPPGTEGYTF | TGTGCCAGCAGCTCGCCCCCCGGGACGGAAGGCTACACCTTC
- | TRBJ2-7 | - | TRBV12-5 | CASGLDGSYEQYF | TGTGCTAGTGGTTTGGACGGTTCCTACGAGCAGTACTTC
TRBD2 | TRBJ2-7 | - | TRBV30 | CAWSLADNYEQYF | TGTGCCTGGAGCCTAGCGGATAACTACGAGCAGTACTTC
TRBD1 | TRBJ2-5 | - | TRBV19 | CASSTPGQGPQETQYF | TGTGCCAGTAGTACGCCGGGACAGGGGCCCCAAGAGACCCAGTACTTC
TRBD1 | TRBJ1-1 | - | TRBV19 | CASSINTGGTEAFF | TGTGCCAGTAGTATAAATACAGGGGGCACTGAAGCTTTCTTT